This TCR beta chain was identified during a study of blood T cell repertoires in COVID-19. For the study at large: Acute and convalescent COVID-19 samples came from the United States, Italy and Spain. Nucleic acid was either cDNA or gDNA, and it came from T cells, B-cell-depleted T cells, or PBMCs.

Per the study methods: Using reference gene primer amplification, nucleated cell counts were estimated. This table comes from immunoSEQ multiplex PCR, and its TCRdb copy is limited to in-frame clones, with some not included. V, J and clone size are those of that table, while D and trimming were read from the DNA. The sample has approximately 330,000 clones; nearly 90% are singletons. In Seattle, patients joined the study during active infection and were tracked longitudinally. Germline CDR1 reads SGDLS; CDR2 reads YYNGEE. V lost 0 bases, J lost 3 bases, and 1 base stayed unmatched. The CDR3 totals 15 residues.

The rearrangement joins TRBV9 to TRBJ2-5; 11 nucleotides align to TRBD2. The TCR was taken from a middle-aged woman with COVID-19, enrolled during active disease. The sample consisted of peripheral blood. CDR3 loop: CASSVGLAGKETQYF. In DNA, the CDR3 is TGTGCCAGCAGCGTAGGACTAGCGGGGAAAGAGACCCAGTACTTC.